The present entry profiles one T cell receptor (beta chain) with its context. Its antigen is currently not known. The sample holds no much larger clone one base away, and base qualities are not on file. Using the deep immunoSEQ assay, multiplex PCR amplified TCR CDR3 regions from genomic DNA. Extracted genomic DNA from each cell subset was distributed evenly across all wells of several immunoSEQ 96-well plates, and each plate was treated as a replicate. For sorted subsets, each replicate PCR was loaded with 200 ng genomic DNA, equivalent to about 33,000 T cell genomes. The purified libraries were quantified using a Qubit 3.0 fluorometer, sized with a Bioanalyzer 2100, and then quantified again using the KAPA Library Quantification kit. Each immunoSEQ 96-well plate was sequenced on its own single-read 150-cycle Illumina NextSeq 550 flow cell. Per the authors' processing: Because only junctional sequences without quality scores were contained in the immunoSEQ output, filtering matching that applied to full-length reads could not be performed. To assign V/J genes and CDR3, sequences were annotated using PyIR, a Python wrapper for IgBLAST v1.9, with IMGT germline references. Any read was removed if the V/J assignment was weak (E-value above 1e-6), the CDR3 was missing, or the read contained stop codons, out-of-frame junctions, or ambiguous translated residues. V3J clonotypes were defined as sequences sharing an identical inferred V gene, J gene, and CDR3 amino acid sequence. Percentage overlap between repertoires was computed as shared unique clonotypes divided by the size of the smaller repertoire. Richness of each repertoire was evaluated using RTK rarefaction, the Chao1 estimator, and Recon v2.1 estimates of unobserved clonotypes. OLGA was used to compute generation probabilities for all TCRbeta clonotypes that the gDNA method yielded from a handful of donors. Not all clones reach the TCRdb copy of this immuneACCESS table, which keeps in-frame sequences only. Checked studies attribute under half of the gap to unresolved V genes and leave the rest unexplained. V and J calls plus clone size are reproduced from that table; the DNA served to infer D and trimming. In all, the sample holds 950,000 to 1,100,000 clones, and approximately 78% of those were seen once. The top ten clones comprise 0.5% to 0.65% of the sample.

The donors were healthy, HIV-negative adults who had no recently reported acute infections or vaccinations. Only Caucasian adults living in Nashville, Tennessee, USA were represented among the donors. Magnetic negative selection was used to enrich CD4+ T cells, after which naive cells were positively selected on CD45RA and the negative fraction became the memory subset. Blood was collected by leukapheresis, and PBMCs were isolated by Ficoll-Histopaque density gradient centrifugation and then cryopreserved in liquid nitrogen vapor phase. Purity and quantity of every magnetically sorted T cell population were checked by analytical flow cytometry. Genomic DNA was isolated from every sorted fraction and measured by UV absorbance on a Nanodrop 2000c. The sample is drawn from a study of shared clonotypes between healthy human individuals (dated by TCRdb to 2020 to 2022). As for the study more broadly: The cohort comprised a couple of women and a few men aged 18 to 49 years. To estimate repertoire size and how much clonotypes are shared between individuals, the study performed deep sequencing of blood TCR repertoires from roughly five healthy adults. For each donor, CD4 naive and CD4 memory were each run on three plates, CD8 naive on two plates, and CD8 memory on one plate. To increase sequencing depth and limit assay-specific biases, TCR repertoire library preparation and sequencing were carried out by different laboratories using diverse techniques. Leukapheresis yielded between about 0.85 and 10 billion PBMCs per donor. Results the study describes overall, beyond this receptor: Across a few donors, about 5.2% of naive CD4, roughly 3.5% of naive CD8, about 2.3% of memory CD4, and over 0.35% of memory CD8 clonotypes were shared. Pairwise subsampling led to the expectation that sequencing depth would affect the degree of clonotype sharing among donors. Compared with non-shared clonotypes, the clonotypes found in all four sorted-subset donors had higher generation probabilities. The genetic and exposure-history diversity represented was limited by the small number of donors. Incomplete sequencing was indicated by rarefaction of sorted-subset datasets, despite the large sequencing depth. Estimated clonotype richness was generally larger for naive than for memory subsets. Only blood was sampled, and tissue TCR repertoires likely differ from those in blood.

This TCR came from a man between 18 and 29 years old in good health. Some clones in this sample may be carry-over from other donors' samples. What was sequenced was memory CD4+ T cells from PBMCs. The label giving this sample's cell subset or site can be read as: CD45RA-negative fraction.

The bases are TGCGCCAGCAGCCTAGGACAGGGAATGCTTCTACGGAACACCATATATTTT. Its protein reads: CASSLGQGMLLRNTIYF. In this chain, TRBV5-1 is recombined with TRBJ1-3; the central 8 bases match TRBD1. CDR3 length: 17 amino acids, cysteine to phenylalanine. Only CDR3 DNA is held: 51 bases, read in frame from base 1. Germline trimming: 4 bases from V, 7 bases from J; junction bases outside gene matches: 16. As encoded in the germline V gene, CDR1 is SGHRS while CDR2 is YFSETQ. The CDR3 plus the reference TRBV5-1 and TRBJ1-3 genes for the other parts give the full variable domain: KAGVTQTPRYLIKTRGQQVTLSCSPISGHRSVSWYQQTPGQGLQFLFEYFSETQRNKGNFPGRFSGRQFSNSRSEMNVSTLELGDSALYLCASSLGQGMLLRNTIYFGEGSWLTVV.